These 18 T cell receptor beta chains originate from one sample sequenced in a study of T cell responses to AZD1222 COVID-19 vaccine listed by TCRdb under 2021. This specimen's time point label, per the study, means: about 28 days (+/-7) after the second vaccine dose. Libraries were prepared through the immunoSEQ multiplex PCR assay. The clones in this table, taken by TCRdb from immuneACCESS, are in-frame only. Not every clone is retained; where verified, under half of the shortfall comes from an unresolved V gene, and the cause of the rest is unknown. This sample comprises approximately 170,000 clones, 70% to 90% of them detected only once. More than 9% of the sample lies in the top ten. The sequencing here drew on peripheral blood, taken 28 days after the second AZD1222 dose. The source is an adult who received the AZD1222 COVID-19 vaccine.

This clone appeared a few times. V and J are TRBV13 and TRBJ1-6; 8 nucleotides agree with TRBD1. After removal of 1 base from V and 5 bases from J, the junction contained 4 bases not matched to a gene. The germline gives CDR1 PRHDT, CDR2 FYEKMQ (reference sequence). The CDR3 length is 16 residues. The CDR3 reads CASSLAGGEDNSPLHF. The CDR3 nucleotides are TGTGCCAGCAGCTTAGCAGGGGGCGAAGATAATTCACCCCTCCACTTT.

This clone was seen once. The genes are TRBV28 and TRBJ1-1; tentatively, D is TRBD1 (5 bases). The CDR3 consists of 16 residues. V was pared by 5 bases and J by 3 bases, with 19 bases between. Germline CDR1 is MDHEN and CDR2 is SYDVKM. The CDR3 loop reads CASSPTGEGLYTEAFF. CDR3 sequence (DNA): TGTGCCAGCAGTCCTACGGGGGAGGGTTTGTACACTGAAGCTTTCTTT. The full variable domain, its missing parts supplied by reference TRBV28 and TRBJ1-1, is DVKVTQSSRYLVKRTGEKVFLECVQDMDHENMFWYRQDPGLGLRLIYFSYDVKMKEKGDIPEGYSVSREKKERFSLILESASTNQTSMYLCASSPTGEGLYTEAFFGQGTRLTVV.

The rearrangement joins TRBV5-4 to TRBJ2-5; 10 nucleotides align to TRBD1. CDR1 and CDR2 (germline): SGHNT, YYREEE (reference sequence). The junction had 5 bases not matched to a gene; V was cut back by 1 base and J by 5 bases. The CDR3 has 15 amino acids. The CDR3, as DNA: TGTGCCAGCAGCTTGAGGGACAGGGGTGGGGAGACCCAGTACTTC. It translates to CASSLRDRGGETQYF.

V gene TRBV18 combines with J gene TRBJ1-1; 8 bases are a match to TRBD1. The CDR3 consists of 20 residues. With 3 bases clipped from V and 3 bases from J, the junction kept 21 bases outside the gene matches. CDR1 and CDR2 (germline): KGHSH, LQKENI. The CDR3 reads CASSPRGIRTGPSGHTEAFF. The CDR3 region has the DNA TGTGCCAGCTCACCTAGGGGAATCAGGACAGGGCCGTCGGGGCACACTGAAGCTTTCTTT.

The chain employs TRBV19 and TRBJ2-7; the match to TRBD1 covers 10 bases. V shed 5 bases and J 6 bases; nucleotides not matched to a gene: 4. This CDR3 is built from 13 residues. CDR1 is LNHDA and CDR2 is SQIVND in the germline V gene (reference sequence). CDR3 in amino acids: CASSGTGVSEQYF. The DNA for the CDR3 is TGTGCCAGTAGTGGGACAGGGGTCTCCGAGCAGTACTTC.

The V and J genes are TRBV10-1 and TRBJ1-2; 10 bases map to TRBD1. CDR1 is WNHNN, CDR2 SYGVQD, per germline (reference sequence). V lost 6 bases to trimming and J lost 14 bases; unmatched junction nucleotides: 12. This CDR3 has 13 amino acids. The CDR3 sequence: CASSPGTGVPQTF. The CDR3 DNA reads TGCGCCAGCAGCCCCGGGACAGGGGTCCCTCAAACCTTC.

The chain combines TRBV3-1 (or the pseudogene TRBV3-2) with TRBJ1-1; a possible D gene is TRBD1 (5 bases). Trimming left V 4 bases short and J 2 bases short, with 11 bases between. Germline V gene data show CDR1 as LGHDT and CDR2 as YNNKEL (reference sequence). The CDR3 contains 14 residues. CDR3 loop: CASSPVGANTEAFF. CDR3 coding DNA: TGTGCCAGCAGCCCCGTAGGGGCAAACACTGAAGCTTTCTTT.

The chain recombines TRBV27 with TRBJ2-3; unclear D gene. Trimming removed 4 bases at V and 0 bases at J, with 8 bases between. Germline CDR1 is MNHEY and CDR2 is SMNVEV (reference sequence). This CDR3 is built from 14 residues. This chain's CDR3 is CASSSHPSTDTQYF. The CDR3 DNA reads as TGTGCCAGCAGTTCACACCCTAGCACAGATACGCAGTATTTT.

The chain employs TRBV9 and TRBJ2-1; D gene uncertain. Germline V gene data show CDR1 as SGDLS and CDR2 as YYNGEE. Trimming cost V 3 bases and J 6 bases, with 19 bases left between them. The CDR3 extends over 16 amino acids. The CDR3 DNA sequence: TGTGCCAGCAGCGCCCGACGGATATCTGGCCTCAATGAGCAGTTCTTC. Residues: CASSARRISGLNEQFF.

The rearrangement uses TRBV30 and TRBJ1-5; 7 positions agree with TRBD1. Per the germline V gene, CDR1 is GTSNPN and CDR2 is SVGIG (reference sequence). The V gene end was trimmed by 2 bases and the J gene end by 4 bases; junction bases not matched to a gene: 5. This CDR3 comprises 14 residues. The CDR3 region has the DNA TGTGCCTGGAGTTCGGGACAGCCGAATCAGCCCCAGCATTTT. Its translation: CAWSSGQPNQPQHF.

Only a few counts were recorded for this clone. The CDR3 spells CASSVEIPGRYDTGELFF. The CDR3 DNA sequence: TGTGCCAGCAGCGTAGAAATCCCCGGCCGGTACGACACCGGGGAGCTGTTTTTT. The chain joins TRBV9 to TRBJ2-2; no definite D call. Germline lookup yields CDR1 SGDLS and CDR2 YYNGEE. V lost 0 bases to trimming and J lost 3 bases, with 18 bases between them. The CDR3 has 18 amino acids. Based on the CDR3 plus reference TRBV9 and TRBJ2-2, the full variable domain is DSGVTQTPKHLITATGQRVTLRCSPRSGDLSVYWYQQSLDQGLQFLIQYYNGEERAKGNILERFSAQQFPDLHSELNLSSLELGDSALYFCASSVEIPGRYDTGELFFGEGSRLTVL.

J is TRBJ2-5 and V is TRBV5-1; D is perhaps TRBD1 or TRBD2 (6 bases each). Trimming took 7 bases from V and 2 from J, leaving 15 bases between them. The CDR3 has 14 amino acids. The V gene's germline CDR1 is SGHRS and CDR2 YFSETQ. The CDR3 DNA reads TGCGCCAGCCGGCTAGGGGGGTTGCAAGAGACCCAGTACTTC. It encodes CASRLGGLQETQYF.

This sequence joins TRBV7-2 and TRBJ1-2; weak D call: TRBD1 (6 bases). In germline, CDR1 is SGHTA, CDR2 FQGNSA. There are 14 residues in the CDR3. Trimming stripped 6 bases from V and 4 bases from J, with 15 bases between. CDR3 loop: CASRHRTESYGYTF. The CDR3 coding sequence is TGTGCCAGCAGACACCGGACAGAAAGCTATGGCTACACCTTC.

The chain employs TRBV2 and TRBJ1-5; D might be TRBD1 (6 bases). CDR1 is SNHLY and CDR2 is FYNNEI in the germline V gene. V was pared by 6 bases and J by 3 bases, with 18 bases between. The CDR3 has 16 amino acids. The CDR3 protein is CASREGGRRDNQPQHF. DNA for the CDR3: TGTGCCAGCAGAGAGGGGGGGAGGCGGGACAATCAGCCCCAGCATTTT.

The V gene is TRBV18, the J gene TRBJ2-7; 9 bases agree with TRBD1. This CDR3 comprises 14 residues. Looked up from germline, CDR1 is KGHSH and CDR2 is LQKENI. Germline trimming cut 2 bases from V and 2 bases from J; bases unmatched to any gene: 1. In DNA form, the CDR3 reads TGTGCCAGCTCACCAGGACAGGGGACCTACGAGCAGTACTTC. Protein sequence: CASSPGQGTYEQYF.

This chain uses TRBV29-1 with TRBJ2-5, with D perhaps TRBD1 (5 bases). The CDR3 consists of 13 residues. The ends were cut back, 5 bases at V and 5 bases at J, with 15 bases in the middle. The germline CDR1 and CDR2 sequences are SQVTM and ANQGSEA. Here the CDR3 reads CSVPPSGSETQYF. The CDR3 DNA follows: TGCAGCGTTCCTCCCTCAGGGTCGGAGACCCAGTACTTC.

This clone was seen just once. The chain has TRBV30 and TRBJ1-1; D is uncertain. This CDR3 has 12 amino acids. Trimming took off 5 bases at V and 5 bases at J, with 12 bases between the two ends. Germline V gene sequence: CDR1 GTSNPN, CDR2 SVGIG (reference sequence). The CDR3 DNA reads TGTGCCTGGCGCCGTTCGATAACTGAAGCTTTCTTT. It encodes CAWRRSITEAFF.

The chain is built from TRBV19 and TRBJ2-7; D possibly corresponds to TRBD2 (6 bases). The germline CDR1 and CDR2 sequences are LNHDA and SQIVND (reference sequence). V was cut by 6 bases and J by 5 bases, with 20 bases left in between. This CDR3 spans 15 amino acids. CDR3 DNA sequence: TGTGCCAGTAGGCCGGGGAGGAGGGGCAGGGACGAGCAGTACTTC. Encoded protein: CASRPGRRGRDEQYF. The full variable domain, in which reference TRBV19 and TRBJ2-7 provide the parts outside the CDR3, is DGGITQSPKYLFRKEGQNVTLSCEQNLNHDAMYWYRQDPGQGLRLIYYSQIVNDFQKGDIAEGYSVSREKKESFPLTVTSAQKNPTAFYLCASRPGRRGRDEQYFGPGTRLTVT.